The 30 T cell receptor beta chains below all came from one sample that was sequenced in a study of neoadjuvant anti-PD-1 for oral cavity cancer (dated by TCRdb to about 2021). Reading the label with the study, this specimen's time point is: after neoadjuvant nivolumab, at surgical resection. Library preparation was by the immunoSEQ multiplex PCR assay. The immuneACCESS repertoire file appears here via TCRdb, limited to in-frame rearrangements. These files lack a portion of the clones; in checked studies, under half of the deficit traces to unresolved V genes, and the cause of the others is not known. The table for this sample lists roughly 8,800 clones; roughly 64% of them were counted only once. 4.2% of the sample lies in the top ten. This sample comprised PBMCs, obtained after nivolumab (anti-PD-1) treatment. The receptor source for this set is a person aged 35-79 years with oral cavity squamous cell carcinoma.

This clone was detected only a few times. J is TRBJ2-5 and V is TRBV5-4; 7 bases agree with TRBD1. J gave up 2 bases and V 3 bases, and 1 base lay outside the gene matches. The CDR3 sequence is 13 residues long. The germline CDR1 and CDR2 sequences are SGHNT and YYREEE (reference sequence). In nucleotides, the CDR3 is TGTGCCAGCAGCTGGGACAGACAAGAGACCCAGTACTTC. The encoded protein is CASSWDRQETQYF.

This sequence joins TRBV5-4 and TRBJ2-1, with D perhaps given as TRBD1 or TRBD2 (8 bases each). This CDR3 comprises 15 residues. CDR1 is SGHNT, CDR2 YYREEE, per germline (reference sequence). Trimming left V 2 bases short and J 6 bases short, with 15 bases between. The CDR3 DNA reads as TGTGCCAGCAGCTTAGGACAGGGACTAGGCAATGAGCAGTTCTTC. Residues: CASSLGQGLGNEQFF.

The chain is built from TRBV5-1 and TRBJ2-1; 9 bases match TRBD1. The V and J ends lost 4 bases and 9 bases, in that order; junction bases with no gene match: 11. The CDR3 runs to 15 residues. Per the germline V gene, CDR1 is SGHRS and CDR2 is YFSETQ. The CDR3 coding sequence is TGCGCCAGCAGCCCAGGGACAGGGAGAGGGAGTGAGCAGTTCTTC. Its translation: CASSPGTGRGSEQFF. The whole variable domain, filled in from reference TRBV5-1 and TRBJ2-1, reads KAGVTQTPRYLIKTRGQQVTLSCSPISGHRSVSWYQQTPGQGLQFLFEYFSETQRNKGNFPGRFSGRQFSNSRSEMNVSTLELGDSALYLCASSPGTGRGSEQFFGPGTRLTVL.

This clone was recorded a few times. The chain joins TRBV11-2 to TRBJ1-4, with a possible D match to TRBD1 (6 bases). Germline V gives CDR1 SGHAT, CDR2 FQNNGV. The CDR3 extends over 14 amino acids. Trimming cost V 3 bases and J 7 bases, with 12 bases left between them. The CDR3 DNA is TGTGCCAGCAGCTTCGGGAGGGGGTTTGAAAAACTGTTTTTT. Its protein product is CASSFGRGFEKLFF.

This chain joins TRBV29-1 and TRBJ1-2, with D hard to call. Germline CDR1 SQVTM, CDR2 ANQGSEA. The CDR3 runs to 10 residues. V dropped 3 bases and J dropped 7 bases, with 6 bases sitting between them. CDR3 in DNA: TGCAGCGTTGACAAGGGTGGCTACACCTTC. This gives the protein CSVDKGGYTF.

This chain connects TRBV7-3 to TRBJ1-1; no firm D call. Germline loops: CDR1 SGHTA, CDR2 FQGTGA. V was trimmed by 2 bases and J by 5 bases, leaving 15 bases between them. The CDR3 has 15 residues. The CDR3, as DNA: TGTGCCAGCAGCTTATCAAGTCGGTCGCAAACTGAAGCTTTCTTT. This gives the protein CASSLSSRSQTEAFF. The full variable domain, with the rest looked up from reference TRBV7-3 and TRBJ1-1, is GAGVSQTPSNKVTEKGKYVELRCDPISGHTALYWYRQSLGQGPEFLIYFQGTGAADDSGLPNDRFFAVRPEGSVSTLKIQRTERGDSAVYLCASSLSSRSQTEAFFGQGTRLTVV.

The V gene is TRBV14, the J gene TRBJ1-1; D might be TRBD1 (6 bases). The CDR3 runs 17 residues. Trimming shortened V by 4 bases and J by 1 base, and 19 bases separated the two germline ends. Germline V gene data show CDR1 as SGHDN and CDR2 as FVKESK. CDR3 sequence (DNA): TGTGCCAGCAGCCCCCGATTCCGTGACAGGAAGAACACTGAAGCTTTCTTT. Amino acids: CASSPRFRDRKNTEAFF.

In its sample, this clone was seen once. V is TRBV7-2 and J is TRBJ2-7, with D unclear. The CDR3 has 16 residues. Trimming took off 0 bases at V and 2 bases at J, with 14 bases between the two ends. Germline V lookup: CDR1 SGHTA, CDR2 FQGNSA. The CDR3 bases are TGTGCCAGCAGCTTAGCTTCGAGCGCCTCGACCTACGAGCAGTACTTC. It yields the protein CASSLASSASTYEQYF.

This rearrangement joins TRBV5-1 to TRBJ2-1; D is possibly TRBD1 or TRBD2 (5 bases each). The CDR3 has 13 amino acids. Germline CDR1 is SGHRS and CDR2 is YFSETQ. V gave up 0 bases and J gave up 6 bases, with 7 bases separating them. As DNA, the CDR3 is TGCGCCAGCAGCTTGGCGAGGGGCAATGAGCAGTTCTTC. Its translation: CASSLARGNEQFF.

This clone was observed a handful of times. The chain employs TRBV25-1 and TRBJ1-1, with D maybe TRBD1 (5 bases). In germline, CDR1 is MGHDK, CDR2 SYGVNS. CDR3 length equals 13 residues. V lost 8 bases, J lost 3 bases, and 13 bases lay in between. CDR3 nucleotides: TGTGCCAGCGGGGGGGAGAGGGACACTGAAGCTTTCTTT. This codes for CASGGERDTEAFF.

This sequence joins TRBV7-9 and TRBJ1-1, with a weak D call TRBD1 (5 bases). Trimming took off 3 bases at V and 5 bases at J, with 16 bases between the two ends. Looked up from germline, CDR1 is SEHNR and CDR2 is FQNEAQ (reference sequence). The CDR3 runs to 15 residues. In nucleotides, the CDR3 is TGTGCCAGCAGCTTTCCTCTCGGTGGGGCAACTGAAGCTTTCTTT. Protein product: CASSFPLGGATEAFF.

V and J are TRBV19 and TRBJ2-5, with TRBD2 matching over 7 bases. After removal of 3 bases from V and 3 bases from J, the junction contained 1 base not matched to a gene. The length of the CDR3 is 13 residues. The germline CDR1 and CDR2 sequences are LNHDA and SQIVND (reference sequence). The CDR3 bases are TGTGCCAGTAGTATGCGGGGGAAAGAGACCCAGTACTTC. It codes for CASSMRGKETQYF. Filled out from reference TRBV19 and TRBJ2-5, the complete variable domain reads DGGITQSPKYLFRKEGQNVTLSCEQNLNHDAMYWYRQDPGQGLRLIYYSQIVNDFQKGDIAEGYSVSREKKESFPLTVTSAQKNPTAFYLCASSMRGKETQYFGPGTRLLVL.

In its sample, this clone was seen once. The rearrangement joins TRBV9 to TRBJ2-7; a weak D match, TRBD2 (6 bases). Germline V gives CDR1 SGDLS, CDR2 YYNGEE. V lost 4 bases, J lost 9 bases, and 17 bases lay in between. This CDR3 contains 13 residues. The CDR3, as DNA: TGTGCCAGCAGCTCGGGACTTCTAACGGGGCAGTACTTC. Its translation: CASSSGLLTGQYF.

This clone showed up just a few times. The rearrangement uses TRBV5-1 and TRBJ1-2, with TRBD1 matching over 10 bases. The V gene end was trimmed by 2 bases and the J gene end by 3 bases; junction bases not matched to a gene: 7. CDR1 and CDR2 from the germline V gene are SGHRS and YFSETQ. The CDR3 spans 16 residues. The CDR3 sequence is CASSFATGGADYGYTF. The DNA for the CDR3 is TGCGCCAGCAGCTTTGCGACAGGGGGCGCCGACTATGGCTACACCTTC.

The chain uses TRBV27 and TRBJ1-2; 9 positions agree with TRBD1. The CDR3 length is 15 residues. The junction had 7 bases not matched to a gene; V was cut back by 5 bases and J by 3 bases. The germline CDR1 and CDR2 sequences are MNHEY and SMNVEV (reference sequence). In nucleotides, the CDR3 is TGTGCCAGCAGTACAACACAGGGGGCCTACTATGGCTACACCTTC. Translated, it gives CASSTTQGAYYGYTF.

V and J are TRBV5-1 and TRBJ2-3; perhaps TRBD2 as D (5 bases). Per germline, CDR1 SGHRS and CDR2 YFSETQ. Trimming removed 1 base at V and 0 bases at J, with 9 bases between. There are 15 residues in the CDR3. CDR3 DNA sequence: TGCGCCAGCAGCTTGTCGGGCGGGAGCACAGATACGCAGTATTTT. Translated: CASSLSGGSTDTQYF.

V gene TRBV30 combines with J gene TRBJ2-7; D may correspond to TRBD1 or TRBD2 (5 bases each). V dropped 7 bases and J dropped 9 bases, with 25 bases sitting between them. The CDR3 is made up of 14 amino acids. CDR1 is GTSNPN, CDR2 SVGIG, per germline (reference sequence). CDR3 nucleotide sequence: TGTGCCTCCCTAGGCCGGGACGTCCTAGCACGGCAGTACTTC. Translating gives CASLGRDVLARQYF.

The chain links TRBV5-1 to TRBJ1-5; tentative D call: TRBD1 (5 bases). CDR1 SGHRS and CDR2 YFSETQ come from the germline V gene. V lost 0 bases, J lost 1 base, and 8 bases lay in between. This CDR3 comprises 15 residues. For the CDR3, the DNA is TGCGCCAGCAGCTTGGGCCAGGGAAGCAATCAGCCCCAGCATTTT. It is translated as CASSLGQGSNQPQHF.

The chain has TRBV5-1 and TRBJ2-5; tentative D call: TRBD2 (6 bases). The CDR3 has 14 residues. The V end was cut by 4 bases, the J end by 1 base, with 11 bases between. The germline CDR1 and CDR2 sequences are SGHRS and YFSETQ. The CDR3 nucleotides are TGCGCCAGCAGCCCGGTCGGGAGCCAAGAGACCCAGTACTTC. This encodes CASSPVGSQETQYF. The variable domain in full, completed from reference TRBV5-1 and TRBJ2-5, reads KAGVTQTPRYLIKTRGQQVTLSCSPISGHRSVSWYQQTPGQGLQFLFEYFSETQRNKGNFPGRFSGRQFSNSRSEMNVSTLELGDSALYLCASSPVGSQETQYFGPGTRLLVL.

V gene TRBV5-6 combines with J gene TRBJ1-2; D unresolved. The germline V gene encodes CDR1 SGHDT and CDR2 YYEEEE. The CDR3 sequence is 15 residues long. V was trimmed by 4 bases and J by 6 bases, leaving 19 bases between them. For the CDR3, the DNA is TGTGCCAGCAGCCCGGTCGGGGATTTTGGGAATGGCTACACCTTC. It is translated as CASSPVGDFGNGYTF.

This sequence joins TRBV5-1 and TRBJ1-4; TRBD1 is a possible D gene (6 bases). V shed 0 bases and J shed 8 bases, with 17 bases lying between them. CDR3 length: 16 amino acids. Per the germline V gene, CDR1 is SGHRS and CDR2 is YFSETQ. CDR3 coding DNA: TGCGCCAGCAGCTTGGTGGGCCAGGGGCTGGGGGAAAAACTGTTTTTT. This gives the protein CASSLVGQGLGEKLFF.

This chain joins TRBV2 and TRBJ2-7, with D maybe TRBD1 (5 bases). The V end was cut by 3 bases, the J end by 6 bases, with 12 bases between. The CDR3 consists of 13 residues. CDR1 and CDR2 (germline): SNHLY, FYNNEI. In nucleotides, the CDR3 is TGTGCCAGCAGTGATGTCAGGGTGGGCGAGCAGTACTTC. It yields the protein CASSDVRVGEQYF.

This clone has only a few counts. CDR3 protein: CASSVDRDSAYEQYF. The CDR3 bases are TGTGCCAGCAGCGTAGACAGGGATAGCGCCTACGAGCAGTACTTC. The chain links TRBV9 to TRBJ2-7, with D perhaps TRBD1 (6 bases). The length of the CDR3 is 15 residues. Germline CDR1 is SGDLS and CDR2 is YYNGEE. V lost 0 bases and J lost 2, with 12 bases in between. The variable domain in full, completed from reference TRBV9 and TRBJ2-7, reads DSGVTQTPKHLITATGQRVTLRCSPRSGDLSVYWYQQSLDQGLQFLIQYYNGEERAKGNILERFSAQQFPDLHSELNLSSLELGDSALYFCASSVDRDSAYEQYFGPGTRLTVT.

The chain is built from TRBV7-9 and TRBJ2-1; 7 nucleotides align to TRBD2. This CDR3 is 15 amino acids long. In germline, CDR1 is SEHNR, CDR2 FQNEAQ (reference sequence). The junction had 6 bases not matched to a gene; V was cut back by 3 bases and J by 4 bases. CDR3 in amino acids: CASSFPAGTYNEQFF. For the CDR3, the DNA is TGTGCCAGCAGCTTTCCAGCGGGGACTTACAATGAGCAGTTCTTC.

CDR3 sequence: CSAHGADTIYF. CDR3 nucleotides: TGCAGTGCCCACGGGGCGGACACCATATATTTT. This rearrangement joins TRBV20-1 to TRBJ1-3; perhaps TRBD1 as D (5 bases). The CDR3 is 11 amino acids. V was trimmed by 6 bases and J by 8 bases, leaving 11 bases between them. Germline CDR1 and CDR2: DFQATT and SNEGSKA (reference sequence).

This sequence joins TRBV27 and TRBJ1-1, with D uncertain. This CDR3 has 17 amino acids. The germline V gene encodes CDR1 MNHEY and CDR2 SMNVEV (reference sequence). V was clipped by 3 bases and J by 1 base, with 18 bases between them. For the CDR3, the DNA is TGTGCCAGCAGTTTTAAATTGGCAGTGGGAAGGAACACTGAAGCTTTCTTT. Encoded protein: CASSFKLAVGRNTEAFF.

The chain couples TRBV19 to TRBJ1-1, with unresolved D. Germline CDR1 is LNHDA and CDR2 is SQIVND (reference sequence). Trimming cost V 4 bases and J 5 bases, with 5 bases left between them. The CDR3 length is 11 residues. The CDR3 DNA reads as TGTGCCAGTAGTAGGGTTACTGAAGCTTTCTTT. This codes for CASSRVTEAFF.

This clone has just a few counts. V is TRBV27 and J is TRBJ1-1; no reliable D call. V lost 1 base and J 0 bases, leaving 9 bases between the germline ends. Germline V gene sequence: CDR1 MNHEY, CDR2 SMNVEV (reference sequence). The CDR3 consists of 15 residues. This CDR3 reads CASSLFGSMNTEAFF. CDR3 DNA sequence: TGTGCCAGCAGTTTATTTGGGTCCATGAACACTGAAGCTTTCTTT.

J is TRBJ2-2 and V is TRBV7-2; TRBD2 agrees at 9 bases. V lost 0 bases to trimming and J lost 1 base; unmatched junction nucleotides: 6. This CDR3 region has 18 residues. Germline V gene lookup returns CDR1 SGHTA and CDR2 FQGNSA. This chain's CDR3 is CASSLAPSSGMNTGELFF. For the CDR3, the DNA is TGTGCCAGCAGCTTAGCCCCTTCTAGCGGGATGAACACCGGGGAGCTGTTTTTT. Using reference TRBV7-2 and TRBJ2-2 for the parts outside the CDR3, the full variable domain is GAGVSQSPSNKVTEKGKDVELRCDPISGHTALYWYRQSLGQGLEFLIYFQGNSAPDKSGLPSDRFSAERTGGSVSTLTIQRTQQEDSAVYLCASSLAPSSGMNTGELFFGEGSRLTVL.

The rearrangement links TRBV6-4 to TRBJ2-1; TRBD2 matches at 7 bases. Germline V CDR1 and CDR2: MRHNA, SNTAGT. CDR3 length: 14 amino acids. With V trimmed by 4 bases and J by 0 bases, 0 bases remained unmatched. The CDR3 DNA is TGTGCCAGCAGTGCGGGGGGCTCCTACAATGAGCAGTTCTTC. Residues: CASSAGGSYNEQFF.